This is a list of T cell receptor beta chains from one sample in a study of T cells in Graves' hyperthyroidism and ophthalmopathy. TCRdb re-called the multiplex PCR reads through MiXCR, storing one row per CDR3 protein. The sample holds around 350,000 distinct CDR3 sequences; 13% are singletons and the top ten take 9.2%. The sequenced material came from blood. These receptors all stem from a woman younger than 30 with Graves' hyperthyroidism. Each CDR3 is given with its conserved first and last residue. A D gene is named only where the DNA matches it firmly. Clone size is not always given. Where it is, it says once, few, many or a class for expanded clones.

DNA	CDR3	D	size	V	J
TGCAGTGCCTTCTCTTTGACTAGCGGGAGAGAGGTTTACGAGCAGTACTTC	CSAFSLTSGREVYEQYF	TRBD2	few	TRBV20-1	TRBJ2-7
TGTGCCAGCAGCTTACAAGGGGGGGGCATCCCGGATACGCAGTATTTT	CASSLQGGGIPDTQYF	.	many	TRBV7-2	TRBJ2-3
TGTGCCAGTAGTCTCGGGACAGCTTACAATCAGCCCCAGCATTTT	CASSLGTAYNQPQHF	TRBD1	few	TRBV19	TRBJ1-5
TGTGCCACCAGCAGAGATTCGGCGGATACGCAGTATTTT	CATSRDSADTQYF	.	few	TRBV15	TRBJ2-3
TGTGCCACCAACCGGGGGGGCCGTGGGAATGAGCAGTTCTTC	CATNRGGRGNEQFF	TRBD2	.	TRBV2	TRBJ2-1
TGTGCCAGCAGTGAATGGGAGCAGGTGGAGCAGTACTTC	CASSEWEQVEQYF	.	.	TRBV25-1	TRBJ2-7
TGCAGTGCTCACCCCTTGACAGGGGTTCCCGGGGAGCTGTTTTTT	CSAHPLTGVPGELFF	TRBD1	.	TRBV20-1	TRBJ2-2
TGTGCCAGCAGTGCCGCGGGAGGTCCCGAGTGGGAGCAGTACTTC	CASSAAGGPEWEQYF	TRBD2	few	TRBV7-9	TRBJ2-7
TGTGCCAGCACTCGAGGGGTAGACAATGAGCAGTTCTTC	CASTRGVDNEQFF	.	.	TRBV9	TRBJ2-1
TGTGCCAGCAGCTTAGGAGGACAGGGGGCCAATCAGCCCCAGCATTTT	CASSLGGQGANQPQHF	TRBD1	many	TRBV7-2	TRBJ1-5
TGTGCCAGCAGCAAGACCGGGACTAGCGGGGCCTATGAGCAGTTCTTC	CASSKTGTSGAYEQFF	TRBD2	many	TRBV7-2	TRBJ2-1
TGTGCCAGCAGTTCACCTTCCAACAGGGCTAACTATGGCTACACCTTC	CASSSPSNRANYGYTF	.	.	TRBV27	TRBJ1-2
TGTGCCAGCAGTAGGGACAGGTCGAATGAGCAGTTCTTC	CASSRDRSNEQFF	TRBD1	many	TRBV28	TRBJ2-1
TGTGCCAGCAGTTACTCGGGACAAGGTGAAAAACTGTTTTTT	CASSYSGQGEKLFF	.	many	TRBV6-5	TRBJ1-4
TGTGCCACCAGTGATTTCTCCTTCACTCCACAGGGCGGTCAGCCCCAGCATTTT	CATSDFSFTPQGGQPQHF	.	many	TRBV24-1	TRBJ1-5
TGTGCCTGGAGCCCAGGACAGGGGGCGATGCGCGAAAAACTGTTTTTT	CAWSPGQGAMREKLFF	TRBD1	many	TRBV30	TRBJ1-4
TGTGCCAGCAGCTTGGGCCAGCGGGAGACTGAAGCTTTCTTT	CASSLGQRETEAFF	.	many	TRBV5-8	TRBJ1-1
TGTGCCACCAGTGATCCCCCGAGGGGATACTACGAGCAGTACTTC	CATSDPPRGYYEQYF	.	.	TRBV24-1	TRBJ2-7
TGCAGTGCTAGAGATGGACTAGCGGTCTACGAGCAGTACTTC	CSARDGLAVYEQYF	TRBD2	.	TRBV20-1	TRBJ2-7
TGCGCCAGCAGCTCGCCGGGGACTAGCGCCGCGCAGTTCTTC	CASSSPGTSAAQFF	TRBD2	.	TRBV5-1	TRBJ2-1
TGCGCCAGCACCGGACTAGCGGGGGGCCTAGTCGGGGAGCTGTTTTTT	CASTGLAGGLVGELFF	TRBD2	few	TRBV5-1	TRBJ2-2
TGTGCCAGCAATCGGGGGGCGCATCTTGTCGAGCAGTACTTC	CASNRGAHLVEQYF	.	many	TRBV6-1	TRBJ2-7
TGTGCCAGTAGTCCGGCGGGCGGAGGGGGCACAGATACGCAGTATTTT	CASSPAGGGGTDTQYF	.	many	TRBV19	TRBJ2-3
TGCGCCGCAAAAATGGGGGGACTGAACAGTTACGAGCAGTACTTC	CAAKMGGLNSYEQYF	.	few	TRBV10-2	TRBJ2-7